The source of this T cell receptor (beta chain) is a study of CD8+CD57+ T cells in acquired aplastic anemia. At the level of the study: Each DNA sample taken from sorted CD4+ and CD8+ cells came to about 3.2 ug on average. Healthy-donor CD4+ cells averaged about 9.8 million reads. Whole-study findings and limits: Between the patient and control groups, CD8+ Simpson's diversity did not differ significantly.

V shed 6 bases, J shed 4 bases, and the junction held 3 bases outside the gene matches. Germline CDR1 and CDR2: SGHRS and YFSETQ. This CDR3 comprises 14 residues. This clonotype was counted at least ten times. The antigen remains undetermined. Genomic DNA, the template, was used for profiling of the TCR beta VDJ and CDR3. TCRdb fed the reads into MiXCR, producing one record per CDR3 protein. The table includes 90,000 to 120,000 distinct CDR3 sequences, roughly 50% detected once. This chain joins TRBV5-1 and TRBJ2-2, with TRBD1 matching over 10 bases. The sequenced sample consisted of sorted CD4+, CD8+, or CD8+CD57+ T cells (not recorded which) from PBMCs. This clonotype was sampled from a human donor in good health, serving as a control. The CDR3 loop reads CASNDRGRTGELFF. DNA for the CDR3: TGCGCCAGCAATGACAGGGGGCGCACCGGGGAGCTGTTTTTT.